What follows describes a single T cell receptor (beta chain). Its antigen is not known. Time point reported: patch test 3, about 24 weeks after DPC sensitization. The treatment: therapeutic diphenylcyclopropenone sensitization with weekly scalp DPC. The record originates from a study of human T cells and chemical hapten exposure. Study-level background: Epicutaneous patch tests delivered 0.01% DPC to the upper back, with evaluation at 6 days. Findings and limits, study-wide: The immune response of these alopecia patients might not match healthy individuals'.

The CDR3 totals 15 residues. V dropped 3 bases and J dropped 8; count of bases not matched to a gene: 9. Germline V gene data show CDR1 as SGHTA and CDR2 as FQGNSA. As the library was built, unique molecular identifiers were attached to individual cDNA molecules. TCRdb reanalysed the RACE reads using MiXCR and keeps one entry per CDR3 protein. The sample lists about 82,000 distinct CDR3 sequences, approximately 12% occurring once. The chain recombines TRBV7-2 with TRBJ2-1; 8 nucleotides line up with TRBD2. The specimen was whole blood, collected in connection with sensitization to the hapten diphenylcyclopropenone (DPC). The TCR originated in a woman aged 50 to 60 with alopecia areata. Some clones in this sample may be carry-over from other donors' samples. CDR3: CASSFLGLVDDEQFF. DNA for the CDR3: TGTGCCAGCAGCTTCCTGGGACTAGTAGATGATGAGCAGTTCTTC.